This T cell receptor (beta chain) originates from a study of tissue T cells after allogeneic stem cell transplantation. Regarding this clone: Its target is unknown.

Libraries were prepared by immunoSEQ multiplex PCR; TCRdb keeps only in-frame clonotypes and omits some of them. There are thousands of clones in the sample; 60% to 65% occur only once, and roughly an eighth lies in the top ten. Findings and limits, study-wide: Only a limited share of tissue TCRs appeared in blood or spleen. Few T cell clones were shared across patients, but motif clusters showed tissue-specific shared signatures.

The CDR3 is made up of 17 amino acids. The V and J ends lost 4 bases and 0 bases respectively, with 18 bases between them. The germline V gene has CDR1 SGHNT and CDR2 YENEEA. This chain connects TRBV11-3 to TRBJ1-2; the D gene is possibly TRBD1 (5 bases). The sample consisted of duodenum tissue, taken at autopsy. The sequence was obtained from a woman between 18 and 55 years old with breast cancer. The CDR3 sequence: CASSWDGWSSSNYGYTF. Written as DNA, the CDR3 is TGTGCCAGCAGCTGGGACGGTTGGTCCAGTTCTAACTATGGCTACACCTTC.